The clone carrying this T cell receptor (beta chain) was recorded a few times. Antigen specificity is unknown. This specimen comes from a study of vaccination and CD4 T cells after COVID-19. The CDR3 length is 15 residues. The germline gives CDR1 KGHSH, CDR2 LQKENI. V gave up 2 bases and J gave up 1 base, with 12 bases separating them. The assay that was used to sequence DNA from cultured CD4+ T cells was the Oncomine TCR Beta short-read assay. TCRdb reprocessed the PCR reads via MiXCR and lists one record per CDR3 protein. The table lists just under 20,000 distinct CDR3 sequences, less than 65% of them singletons. Treatment described: roughly 10-day PBMC culture with coronavirus spike peptide pools or control peptides (ViraFEST assay).

The TCR originated in a human donor who had recovered from COVID-19. Sequencing was done on a sample of CD4+ T cells from blood, cultured in vitro. This chain uses TRBV18 with TRBJ2-7, with a tentative D call TRBD1 (5 bases). The DNA of the CDR3 is TGTGCCAGCTCACCAGGGGCAGCTGAATCCTACGAGCAGTACTTC. Translating it yields CASSPGAAESYEQYF.